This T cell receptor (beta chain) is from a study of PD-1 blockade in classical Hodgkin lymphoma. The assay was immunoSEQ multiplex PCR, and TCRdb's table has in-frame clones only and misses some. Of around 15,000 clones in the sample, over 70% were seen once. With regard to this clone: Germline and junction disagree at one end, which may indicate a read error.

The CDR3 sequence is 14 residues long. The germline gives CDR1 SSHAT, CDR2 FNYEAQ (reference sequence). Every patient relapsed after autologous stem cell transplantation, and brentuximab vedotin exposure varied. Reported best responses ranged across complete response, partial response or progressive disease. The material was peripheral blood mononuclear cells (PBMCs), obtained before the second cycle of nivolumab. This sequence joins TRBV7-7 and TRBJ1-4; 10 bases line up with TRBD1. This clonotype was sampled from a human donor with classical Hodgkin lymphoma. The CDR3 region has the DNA TGTGCTAGCAGCTTAGGGACAGGGGTTGAAAAACTGTTTTTT. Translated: CASSLGTGVEKLFF. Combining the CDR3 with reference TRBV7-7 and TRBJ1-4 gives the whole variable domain GAGVSQSPRYKVTKRGQDVTLRCDPISSHATLYWYQQALGQGPEFLTYFNYEAQPDKSGLPSDRFSAERPEGSISTLTIQRTEQRDSAMYRCASSLGTGVEKLFFGSGTQLSVL.